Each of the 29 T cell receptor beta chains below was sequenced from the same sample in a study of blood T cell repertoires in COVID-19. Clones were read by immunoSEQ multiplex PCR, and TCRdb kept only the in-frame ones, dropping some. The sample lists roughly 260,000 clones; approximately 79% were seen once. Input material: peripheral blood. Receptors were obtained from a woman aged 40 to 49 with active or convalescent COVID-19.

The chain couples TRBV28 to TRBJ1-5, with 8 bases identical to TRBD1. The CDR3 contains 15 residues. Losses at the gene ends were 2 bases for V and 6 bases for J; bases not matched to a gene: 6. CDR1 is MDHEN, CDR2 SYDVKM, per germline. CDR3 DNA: TGTGCCAGCAGTTTAGTTCAGGGGGCAGGTCAGCCCCAGCATTTT. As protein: CASSLVQGAGQPQHF.

In nucleotides, the CDR3 is TGTGCCAGCAGTTTAGGACTGGGAGGAACCCAGTACTTC. Its translation: CASSLGLGGTQYF. V usage is TRBV12-3 or TRBV12-4 and J usage is TRBJ2-5; TRBD2 is a possible D gene (6 bases). V lost 1 base to trimming and J lost 8 bases, with 11 bases between them. The CDR3 covers 13 residues.

DNA for the CDR3: TGTGCCAGCAGGACAGGGAATTCACCCCTCCACTTT. As protein: CASRTGNSPLHF. The chain joins TRBV27 to TRBJ1-6; TRBD1 agrees at 7 bases. V trimming: 6 bases; J trimming: 7 bases; junction bases outside the gene matches: 0. The CDR3 consists of 12 residues. The germline CDR1 and CDR2 sequences are MNHEY and SMNVEV (reference sequence).

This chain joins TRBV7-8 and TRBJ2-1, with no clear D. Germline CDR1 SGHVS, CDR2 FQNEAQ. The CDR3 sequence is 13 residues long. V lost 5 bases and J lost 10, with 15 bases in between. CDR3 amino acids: CASSERGRWEQFF. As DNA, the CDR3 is TGTGCCAGCAGCGAACGTGGGCGTTGGGAGCAGTTCTTC.

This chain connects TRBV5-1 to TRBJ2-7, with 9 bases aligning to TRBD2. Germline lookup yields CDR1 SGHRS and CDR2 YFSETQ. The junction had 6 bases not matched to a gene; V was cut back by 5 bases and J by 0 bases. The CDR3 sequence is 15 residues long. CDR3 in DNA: TGCGCCAGCAGTTTTAGCGGGGGAGACTCCTACGAGCAGTACTTC. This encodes CASSFSGGDSYEQYF.

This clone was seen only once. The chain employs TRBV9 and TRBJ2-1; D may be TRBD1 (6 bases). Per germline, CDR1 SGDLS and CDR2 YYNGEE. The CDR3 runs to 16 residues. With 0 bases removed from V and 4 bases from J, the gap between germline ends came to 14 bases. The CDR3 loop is CASSVGGQSVYNEQFF. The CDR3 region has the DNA TGTGCCAGCAGCGTAGGGGGGCAGAGCGTGTACAATGAGCAGTTCTTC.

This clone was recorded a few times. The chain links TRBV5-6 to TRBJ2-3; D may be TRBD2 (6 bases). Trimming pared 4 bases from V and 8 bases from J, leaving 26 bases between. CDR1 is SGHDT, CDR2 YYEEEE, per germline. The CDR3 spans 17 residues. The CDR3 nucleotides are TGTGCCAGCAGCACCAACGGGGCGGGGACCCACAGGTCTACGCAGTATTTT. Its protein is CASSTNGAGTHRSTQYF.

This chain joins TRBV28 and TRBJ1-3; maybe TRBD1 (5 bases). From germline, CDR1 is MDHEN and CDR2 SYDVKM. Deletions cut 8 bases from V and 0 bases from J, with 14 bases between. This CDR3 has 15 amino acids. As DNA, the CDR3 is TGTGCCAGCCATGGGGCGGGGAGCTCTGGAAACACCATATATTTT. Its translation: CASHGAGSSGNTIYF.

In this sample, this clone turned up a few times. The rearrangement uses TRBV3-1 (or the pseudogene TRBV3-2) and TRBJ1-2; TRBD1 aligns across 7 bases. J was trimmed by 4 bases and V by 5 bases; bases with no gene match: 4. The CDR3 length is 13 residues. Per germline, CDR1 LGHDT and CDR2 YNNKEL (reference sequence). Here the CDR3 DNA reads TGTGCCAGCAGCACCGGACAGGTCTATGGCTACACCTTC. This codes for CASSTGQVYGYTF.

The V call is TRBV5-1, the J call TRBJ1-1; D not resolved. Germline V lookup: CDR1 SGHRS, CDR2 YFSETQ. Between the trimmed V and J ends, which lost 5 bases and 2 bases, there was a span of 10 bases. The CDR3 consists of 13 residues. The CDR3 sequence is CASSMIVNTEAFF. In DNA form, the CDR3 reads TGCGCCAGCAGTATGATAGTAAACACTGAAGCTTTCTTT.

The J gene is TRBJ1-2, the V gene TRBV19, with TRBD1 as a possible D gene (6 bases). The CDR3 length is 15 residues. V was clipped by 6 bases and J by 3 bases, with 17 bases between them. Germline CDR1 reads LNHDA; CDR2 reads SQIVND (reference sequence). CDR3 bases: TGTGCCAGTAGAGCACCCAACAGGGCCCACTATGGCTACACCTTC. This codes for CASRAPNRAHYGYTF.

DNA of the CDR3: TGTGCCAGCAGCCAAGTCTCTCTCTATGGCTACACCTTC. Its protein product is CASSQVSLYGYTF. The chain links TRBV14 to TRBJ1-2; D remains unclear. This CDR3 spans 13 amino acids. V was pared by 1 base and J by 4 bases, with 7 bases between. The V gene's germline CDR1 is SGHDN and CDR2 FVKESK.

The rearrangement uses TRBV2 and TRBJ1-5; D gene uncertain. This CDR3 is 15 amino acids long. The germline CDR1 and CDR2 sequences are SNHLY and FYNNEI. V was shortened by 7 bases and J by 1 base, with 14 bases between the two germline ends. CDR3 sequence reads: CASNVDSTSNQPQHF. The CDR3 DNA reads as TGTGCCAGCAACGTGGACTCCACCAGCAATCAGCCCCAGCATTTT.

CDR3: CASTFISNGQGGYGYTF. In nucleotides, the CDR3 is TGCGCCAGCACCTTTATCTCCAATGGACAGGGAGGATATGGCTACACCTTC. This chain links TRBV5-1 with TRBJ1-2; 8 nucleotides match TRBD1. The CDR3 runs 17 residues. V lost 6 bases and J lost 5; bases outside the gene matches: 18. CDR1 and CDR2 (germline): SGHRS, YFSETQ.

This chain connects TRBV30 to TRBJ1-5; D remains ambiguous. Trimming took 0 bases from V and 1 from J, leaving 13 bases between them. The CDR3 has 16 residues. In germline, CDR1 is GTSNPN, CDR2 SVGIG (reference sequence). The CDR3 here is CAWSVHNGLSNQPQHF. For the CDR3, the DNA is TGTGCCTGGAGTGTACACAACGGACTGAGCAATCAGCCCCAGCATTTT.

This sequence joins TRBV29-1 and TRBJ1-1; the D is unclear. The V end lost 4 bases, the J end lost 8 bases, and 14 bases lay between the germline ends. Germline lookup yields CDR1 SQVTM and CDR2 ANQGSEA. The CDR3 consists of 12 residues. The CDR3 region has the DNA TGCAGCGTTGCTGATACTCCGGGGGAAGCTTTCTTT. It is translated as CSVADTPGEAFF.

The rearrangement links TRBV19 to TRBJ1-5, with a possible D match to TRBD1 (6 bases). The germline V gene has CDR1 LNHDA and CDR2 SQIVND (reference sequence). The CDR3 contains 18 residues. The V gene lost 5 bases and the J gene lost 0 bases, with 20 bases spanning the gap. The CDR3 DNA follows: TGTGCCAGTAGTCCAGACAGGTTTCGTTTCTATAGCAATCAGCCCCAGCATTTT. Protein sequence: CASSPDRFRFYSNQPQHF.

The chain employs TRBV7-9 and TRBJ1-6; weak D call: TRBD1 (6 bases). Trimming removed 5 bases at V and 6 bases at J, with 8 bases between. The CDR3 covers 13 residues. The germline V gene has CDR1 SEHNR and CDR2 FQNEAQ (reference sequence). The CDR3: CASSPQGNSPLHF. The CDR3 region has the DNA TGTGCCAGCAGCCCACAGGGTAATTCACCCCTCCACTTT.

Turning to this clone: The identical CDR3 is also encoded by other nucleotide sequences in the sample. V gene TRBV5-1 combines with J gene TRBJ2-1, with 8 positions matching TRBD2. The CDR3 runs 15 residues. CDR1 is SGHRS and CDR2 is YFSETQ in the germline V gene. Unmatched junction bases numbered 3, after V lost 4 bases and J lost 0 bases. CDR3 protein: CASSRTSGSYNEQFF. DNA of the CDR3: TGCGCCAGCAGCCGAACTAGCGGCTCCTACAATGAGCAGTTCTTC.

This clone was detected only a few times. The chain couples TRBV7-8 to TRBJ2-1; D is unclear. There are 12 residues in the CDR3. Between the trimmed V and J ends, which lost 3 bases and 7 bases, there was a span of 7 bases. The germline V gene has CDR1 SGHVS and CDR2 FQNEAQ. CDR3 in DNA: TGTGCCAGCAGCTTGAGGTCGAATGAGCAGTTCTTC. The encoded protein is CASSLRSNEQFF. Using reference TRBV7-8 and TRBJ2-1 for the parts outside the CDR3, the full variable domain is GAGVSQSPRYKVAKRGQDVALRCDPISGHVSLFWYQQALGQGPEFLTYFQNEAQLDKSGLPSDRFFAERPEGSVSTLKIQRTQQEDSAVYLCASSLRSNEQFFGPGTRLTVL.

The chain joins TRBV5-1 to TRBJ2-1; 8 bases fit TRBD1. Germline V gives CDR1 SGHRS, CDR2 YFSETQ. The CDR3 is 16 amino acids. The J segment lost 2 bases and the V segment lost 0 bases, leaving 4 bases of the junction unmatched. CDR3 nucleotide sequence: TGCGCCAGCAGCTTGGCCGGGACAGGAGCCTACAATGAGCAGTTCTTC. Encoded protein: CASSLAGTGAYNEQFF.

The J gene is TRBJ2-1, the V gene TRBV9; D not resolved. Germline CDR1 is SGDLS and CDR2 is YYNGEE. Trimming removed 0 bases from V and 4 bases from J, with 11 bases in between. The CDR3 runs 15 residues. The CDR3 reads CASSVEDSIYNEQFF. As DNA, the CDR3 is TGTGCCAGCAGCGTAGAAGACTCGATTTACAATGAGCAGTTCTTC.

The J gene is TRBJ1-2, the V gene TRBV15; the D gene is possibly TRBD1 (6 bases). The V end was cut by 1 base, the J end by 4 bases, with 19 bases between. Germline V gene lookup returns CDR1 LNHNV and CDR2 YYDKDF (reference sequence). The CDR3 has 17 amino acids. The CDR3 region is CATSRGGSGGLAYGYTF. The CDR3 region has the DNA TGTGCCACCAGCAGAGGAGGATCGGGGGGCCTCGCCTATGGCTACACCTTC.

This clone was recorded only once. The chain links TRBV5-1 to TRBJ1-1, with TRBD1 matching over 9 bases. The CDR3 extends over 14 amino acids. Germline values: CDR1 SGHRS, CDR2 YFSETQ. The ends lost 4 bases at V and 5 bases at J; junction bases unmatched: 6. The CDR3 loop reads CASSEQGAKTEAFF. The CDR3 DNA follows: TGCGCCAGCAGCGAACAGGGGGCGAAGACTGAAGCTTTCTTT.

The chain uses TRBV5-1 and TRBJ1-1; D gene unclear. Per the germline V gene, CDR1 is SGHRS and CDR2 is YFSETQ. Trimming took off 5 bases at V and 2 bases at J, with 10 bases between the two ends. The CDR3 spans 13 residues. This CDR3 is CASSPTGNTEAFF. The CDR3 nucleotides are TGCGCCAGCAGTCCTACGGGTAACACTGAAGCTTTCTTT.

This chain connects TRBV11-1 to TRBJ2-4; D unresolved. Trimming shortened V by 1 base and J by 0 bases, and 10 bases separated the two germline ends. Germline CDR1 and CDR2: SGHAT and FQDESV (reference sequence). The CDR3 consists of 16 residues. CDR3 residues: CASSLGDILAKNIQYF. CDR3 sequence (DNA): TGTGCCAGCAGCTTAGGAGACATTCTAGCCAAAAACATTCAGTACTTC.

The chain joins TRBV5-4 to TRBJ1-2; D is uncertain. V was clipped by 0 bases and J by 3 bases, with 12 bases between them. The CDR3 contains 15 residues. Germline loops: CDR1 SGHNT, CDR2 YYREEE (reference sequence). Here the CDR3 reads CASSLEYGADYGYTF. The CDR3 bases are TGTGCCAGCAGCTTGGAGTACGGAGCCGACTATGGCTACACCTTC. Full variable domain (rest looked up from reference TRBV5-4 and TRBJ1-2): ETGVTQSPTHLIKTRGQQVTLRCSSQSGHNTVSWYQQALGQGPQFIFQYYREEENGRGNFPPRFSGLQFPNYSSELNVNALELDDSALYLCASSLEYGADYGYTFGSGTRLTVV.

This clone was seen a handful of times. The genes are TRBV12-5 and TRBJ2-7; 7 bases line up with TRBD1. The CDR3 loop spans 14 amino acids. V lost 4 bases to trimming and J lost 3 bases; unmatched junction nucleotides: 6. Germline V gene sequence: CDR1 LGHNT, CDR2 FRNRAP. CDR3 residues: CASGSQGNLYEQYV. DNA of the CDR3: TGTGCTAGTGGTTCACAGGGGAACCTCTACGAGCAGTACGTC.

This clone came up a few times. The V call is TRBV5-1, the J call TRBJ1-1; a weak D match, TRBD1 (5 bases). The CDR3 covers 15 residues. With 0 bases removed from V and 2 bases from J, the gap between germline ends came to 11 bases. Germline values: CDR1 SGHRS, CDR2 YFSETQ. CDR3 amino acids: CASSLGTTVNTEAFF. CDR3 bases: TGCGCCAGCAGCTTGGGGACAACGGTCAACACTGAAGCTTTCTTT.